This T cell receptor (beta chain) comes out of a study of blood T cell repertoires in COVID-19. Study-level background: Spain, Italy and the United States supplied samples that represented acute and convalescent COVID-19. Sources were T cells, B-cell-depleted T cells, or PBMCs; the material itself was cDNA or gDNA.

How the authors handled the data: Amplifying reference gene primers gave estimates of nucleated cell counts. Here immunoSEQ multiplex PCR was the method, and the copy in TCRdb shows in-frame clones only, minus some. V and J calls plus clone size are reproduced from that table; the DNA served to infer D and trimming. The sample contains approximately 200,000 clones, 75% to 85% of which appear only once. During active infection, Seattle patients enrolled and were then monitored through disease. Germline V gives CDR1 SGHVS, CDR2 FQNEAQ. J was trimmed by 4 bases and V by 5 bases; bases with no gene match: 6. The CDR3 totals 14 residues.

Sequenced: peripheral blood. The chain has TRBV7-8 and TRBJ1-1, with 8 bases identical to TRBD1. The TCR was taken from a woman in her thirties or forties with COVID-19, enrolled during active disease. The chain's CDR3 is CASSLTGVGTEAFF. The CDR3 nucleotides read TGTGCCAGCAGCCTGACAGGGGTCGGCACTGAAGCTTTCTTT. The variable domain in full, completed from reference TRBV7-8 and TRBJ1-1, reads GAGVSQSPRYKVAKRGQDVALRCDPISGHVSLFWYQQALGQGPEFLTYFQNEAQLDKSGLPSDRFFAERPEGSVSTLKIQRTQQEDSAVYLCASSLTGVGTEAFFGQGTRLTVV.